This TCR beta chain was identified in a study of blood T cell repertoires in COVID-19. Study context: The United States, Italy and Spain were the sources of the acute and convalescent COVID-19 samples. Sources were T cells, B-cell-depleted T cells, or PBMCs; the material itself was cDNA or gDNA.

V was pared by 4 bases and J by 8 bases, with 11 bases between. The CDR3 length is 13 residues. Per the study methods: Amplifying reference gene primers gave estimates of nucleated cell counts. Method: immunoSEQ multiplex PCR; TCRdb's copy keeps in-frame clones and lacks some. Clone size and the V and J calls come from that table; the DNA yielded D and trimming. The table lists fewer than 400,000 clones, over 70% of them singletons, with just under 3% in the top ten. Sequencing was carried out using peripheral blood. This receptor was obtained from a man under 40 with active or convalescent COVID-19. The genes are TRBV12-3 or TRBV12-4 and TRBJ1-4; TRBD1 is a possible D gene (5 bases). The CDR3 reads CASSWYQGEKLFF. The CDR3 DNA reads TGTGCCAGCAGTTGGTACCAGGGAGAAAAACTGTTTTTT.